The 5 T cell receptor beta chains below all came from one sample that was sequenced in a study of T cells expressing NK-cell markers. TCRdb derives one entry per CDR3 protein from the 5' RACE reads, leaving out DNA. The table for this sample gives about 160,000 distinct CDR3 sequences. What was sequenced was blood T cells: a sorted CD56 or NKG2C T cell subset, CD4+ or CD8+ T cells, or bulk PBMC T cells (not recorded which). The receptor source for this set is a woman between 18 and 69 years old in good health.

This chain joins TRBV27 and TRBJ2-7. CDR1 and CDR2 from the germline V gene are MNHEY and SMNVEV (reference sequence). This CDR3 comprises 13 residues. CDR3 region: CASSLRTHYEQYF.

The CDR3 spells CASRLAGGFQETQYF. The rearrangement links TRBV28 to TRBJ2-5; as DNA is missing, the TRBD2 call by TCRdb cannot be tested. This CDR3 is 15 amino acids long. CDR1 and CDR2 (germline): MDHEN, SYDVKM.

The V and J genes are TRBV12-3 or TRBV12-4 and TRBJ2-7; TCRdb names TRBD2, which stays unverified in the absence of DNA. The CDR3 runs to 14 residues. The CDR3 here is CASSFGLATYEQYF.

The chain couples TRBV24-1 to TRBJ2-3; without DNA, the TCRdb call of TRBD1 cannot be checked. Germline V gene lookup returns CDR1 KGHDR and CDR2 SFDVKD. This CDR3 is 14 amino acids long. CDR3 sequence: CATSDATGTDTQYF.

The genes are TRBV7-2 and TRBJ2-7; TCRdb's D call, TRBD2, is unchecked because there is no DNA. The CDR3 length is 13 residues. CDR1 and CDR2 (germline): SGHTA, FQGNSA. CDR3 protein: CASRPGLAGEQYF.